This T cell receptor beta chain was profiled in a study of T cells expressing NK-cell markers. Study-wide background: Sorted CD3+CD56-NKG2C+, CD3+CD56+NKG2C- and CD3+CD56+NKG2C+ T cells were the source of the TCR beta repertoires. Most of the eight sequenced donors were HCMV-seropositive; one was seronegative.

TCRdb re-called the 5' RACE reads; one entry per CDR3 protein, DNA not given. The sample table includes around 280,000 distinct CDR3 sequences. General study findings and limits: Of CD8+ T cells, about 1.0-7.5% belonged to dominant NKG2C+ clonotypes in six donors. Researchers report these clonotypes also headed the CD3+CD56-NKG2C+ fraction in several donors.

Notes on this clonotype: Its antigen is unknown.

The germline V gene encodes CDR1 LGHDT and CDR2 YNNKEL (reference sequence). The CDR3 is made up of 16 amino acids. What was sequenced was blood T cells: a sorted CD56 or NKG2C T cell subset, CD4+ or CD8+ T cells, or bulk PBMC T cells (not recorded which). The TCR was taken from a man aged 18 to 30 in good health. V is TRBV3-1 and J is TRBJ2-7; TCRdb picks TRBD1, but there is no DNA to check that call. The CDR3 protein is CASSQDWGQIFHEQYF.